These 26 T cell receptor beta chains came from one sample sequenced in a study of T-cell memory formation after mild COVID-19. One entry per CDR3 protein results from TCRdb running MiXCR on the 5' RACE reads. The profile shows hundreds of thousands of distinct CDR3 sequences, around 14% of them singletons. Sequenced input: PBMCs or a T cell subset sorted from them (not recorded which). The source is a young man who had mild COVID-19 (a few samples of this study predate the infection). Cell type and time point are not known.

The sample holds many counts of this clonotype. The J gene is TRBJ1-1, the V gene TRBV5-1; TRBD1 might be the D (5 bases). The CDR3 runs to 16 residues. CDR1 is SGHRS, CDR2 YFSETQ, per germline. The V end was cut by 4 bases, the J end by 1 base, with 17 bases between. The CDR3 DNA reads TGCGCCAGCAGCGAACTACCCGGGACCGCGAACACTGAAGCTTTCTTT. It translates to CASSELPGTANTEAFF.

This clonotype appeared once. This chain links TRBV7-8 with TRBJ2-5; D call uncertain. Germline values: CDR1 SGHVS, CDR2 FQNEAQ. This CDR3 comprises 15 residues. V was shortened by 6 bases and J by 3 bases, with 17 bases between the two germline ends. CDR3 DNA: TGTGCCAGCAGGAAAGGGCGGTGGCCGGAAGAGACCCAGTACTTC. Protein sequence: CASRKGRWPEETQYF.

The chain carries TRBV28 and TRBJ2-1; D tentatively reads TRBD1 or TRBD2 (6 bases each). The CDR3 sequence is 14 residues long. V lost 3 bases and J 9 bases, leaving 15 bases between the germline ends. Germline CDR1 is MDHEN and CDR2 is SYDVKM. CDR3 amino acids: CASSLRGADGEQFF. CDR3 coding DNA: TGTGCCAGCAGTTTGAGGGGGGCGGACGGTGAGCAGTTCTTC.

This clonotype showed up just a few times. The chain employs TRBV5-1 and TRBJ1-2, with a weak D call TRBD1 (5 bases). Germline V gives CDR1 SGHRS, CDR2 YFSETQ. The CDR3 has 15 residues. V dropped 0 bases and J dropped 6 bases, with 15 bases sitting between them. The CDR3 loop is CASSLAVGTVNGYTF. CDR3 sequence (DNA): TGCGCCAGCAGCTTGGCAGTGGGGACGGTGAATGGCTACACCTTC.

V is TRBV28 and J is TRBJ2-7; 8 nucleotides line up with TRBD1. The CDR3 is 13 residues long. The germline gives CDR1 MDHEN, CDR2 SYDVKM. J lost 6 bases, V lost 6 bases, and 7 bases had no gene match. The CDR3 DNA reads TGTGCCAGCAGCACTACAGGGGGAAGCGAGCAGTACGTC. It is translated as CASSTTGGSEQYV.

The chain joins TRBV11-1 to TRBJ1-1, with a weak D call TRBD1 (6 bases). The V end lost 4 bases, the J end lost 7 bases, and 10 bases lay between the germline ends. This CDR3 has 12 amino acids. Germline CDR1 reads SGHAT; CDR2 reads FQDESV (reference sequence). This CDR3 is CASSSRGGEAFF. The CDR3 nucleotides read TGTGCCAGCAGCTCACGAGGGGGTGAAGCTTTCTTT.

The chain combines TRBV27 with TRBJ2-3, with D tentatively TRBD1 (6 bases). The CDR3 loop spans 15 amino acids. Germline lookup yields CDR1 MNHEY and CDR2 SMNVEV (reference sequence). V was pared by 10 bases and J by 0 bases, with 17 bases between. CDR3 loop: CATGFWGLSTDTQYF. The CDR3 DNA follows: TGTGCCACCGGGTTTTGGGGGCTCAGCACAGATACGCAGTATTTT.

The CDR3 loop reads CASSTVGSTDTQYF. DNA of the CDR3: TGTGCCAGCTCTACCGTGGGGAGCACAGATACGCAGTATTTT. The chain joins TRBV18 to TRBJ2-3; D unclear. The CDR3 is 14 amino acids. Germline V gene data show CDR1 as KGHSH and CDR2 as LQKENI. Trimming took 6 bases from V and 0 from J, leaving 10 bases between them.

The chain is built from TRBV9 and TRBJ1-4, with a tentative D call TRBD1 (6 bases). CDR1 and CDR2 (germline): SGDLS, YYNGEE. The CDR3 runs 14 residues. V was trimmed by 0 bases and J by 7 bases, leaving 10 bases between them. The CDR3 region is CASSVGQGSEKLFF. In DNA form, the CDR3 reads TGTGCCAGCAGCGTAGGGCAGGGGAGTGAAAAACTGTTTTTT.

There are many counts of this clonotype. This sequence joins TRBV9 and TRBJ2-7; D might be TRBD2 (6 bases). V was clipped by 4 bases and J by 3 bases, with 17 bases between them. There are 15 residues in the CDR3. The germline V gene has CDR1 SGDLS and CDR2 YYNGEE. The chain's CDR3 is CASSIHGTGDYEQYF. Written as DNA, the CDR3 is TGTGCCAGCAGCATCCACGGGACGGGAGACTACGAGCAGTACTTC.

This clonotype was seen repeatedly, ten times or more. The junction departs from the called germline gene at one end, perhaps through a read error. The genes are TRBV5-6 and TRBJ2-4; D not certain. The CDR3 totals 13 residues. The germline gives CDR1 SGHDT, CDR2 YYEEEE. The CDR3 spells CASSLWARNIQYF. The CDR3 nucleotides are TGTGCCAGCAGCTTGTGGGCCAGAAACATTCAGTACTTC.

This clonotype was detected only a few times. This chain links TRBV10-3 with TRBJ2-3; D not resolved. Per the germline V gene, CDR1 is ENHRY and CDR2 is SYGVKD. V lost 4 bases and J lost 3, with 5 bases in between. The CDR3 loop spans 12 amino acids. Here the CDR3 DNA reads TGTGCCATCAGTGCCCAGACAGATACGCAGTATTTT. Translation: CAISAQTDTQYF.

V usage is TRBV29-1 and J usage is TRBJ1-2; D is possibly TRBD1 (5 bases). Germline assignment: CDR1 SQVTM and CDR2 ANQGSEA. The length of the CDR3 is 13 residues. Trimming shortened V by 8 bases and J by 7 bases, and 20 bases separated the two germline ends. CDR3 coding DNA: TGCAGCACTCGTCAGGACAAGGGCGTTGGCTACACCTTC. Encoded protein: CSTRQDKGVGYTF.

The J gene is TRBJ2-1, the V gene TRBV6-4, with 10 bases aligning to TRBD2. Trimming cost V 9 bases and J 7 bases; bases outside gene matches: 9. Germline V CDR1 and CDR2: MRHNA, SNTAGT. The CDR3 has 14 residues. This CDR3 is CASAQRGGWNEQFF. The CDR3 nucleotides are TGTGCCAGTGCTCAGCGGGGGGGCTGGAATGAGCAGTTCTTC.

The chain carries TRBV2 and TRBJ2-7, with D tentatively TRBD1 (5 bases). CDR1 and CDR2 from the germline V gene are SNHLY and FYNNEI. V was pared by 3 bases and J by 6 bases, with 9 bases between. The CDR3 consists of 12 residues. The CDR3 is CASSEQGSEQYV. The CDR3 coding sequence is TGTGCCAGCAGTGAGCAGGGTTCCGAGCAGTACGTC.

The DNA for the CDR3 is TGTGCCAGCAGTGAACGAGGGAATCCGAAGCAGTACGTC. This codes for CASSERGNPKQYV. V gene TRBV6-1 combines with J gene TRBJ2-7, with D possibly matching TRBD2 (5 bases). V was trimmed by 2 bases and J by 8 bases, leaving 13 bases between them. The germline V gene encodes CDR1 MNHNS and CDR2 SASEGT. The CDR3 is made up of 13 amino acids.

A few counts support this clonotype. The chain uses TRBV15 and TRBJ1-6, with TRBD1 identical over 8 bases. CDR1 is LNHNV and CDR2 is YYDKDF in the germline V gene (reference sequence). The CDR3 has 14 amino acids. V lost 5 bases, J lost 9 bases, and 6 bases stayed unmatched. The CDR3 region is CATSFETGVSPLHF. CDR3 DNA sequence: TGTGCCACCAGCTTCGAGACAGGGGTTTCACCCCTCCACTTT. The full variable domain, with the rest looked up from reference TRBV15 and TRBJ1-6, is DAMVIQNPRYQVTQFGKPVTLSCSQTLNHNVMYWYQQKSSQAPKLLFHYYDKDFNNEADTPDNFQSRRPNTSFCFLDIRSPGLGDTAMYLCATSFETGVSPLHFGNGTRLTVT.

This clonotype showed up just a few times. V is TRBV14 and J is TRBJ1-1, with D hard to call. Germline V gene data show CDR1 as SGHDN and CDR2 as FVKESK. V lost 4 bases and J 1 base, leaving 13 bases between the germline ends. This CDR3 spans 15 amino acids. CDR3 in DNA: TGTGCCAGCAGCCCCCCTCCGGGAAGGAACACTGAAGCTTTCTTT. Protein sequence: CASSPPPGRNTEAFF.

This chain links TRBV27 with TRBJ1-1, with D uncertain. CDR1 and CDR2 (germline): MNHEY, SMNVEV (reference sequence). Trimming shortened V by 6 bases and J by 10 bases, and 15 bases separated the two germline ends. The CDR3 has 12 amino acids. The CDR3 here is CASREGLGVAFF. The CDR3 region has the DNA TGTGCCAGCAGGGAGGGCCTTGGGGTAGCTTTCTTT.

J is TRBJ2-5 and V is TRBV6-5; tentative D call: TRBD1 (6 bases). V shed 5 bases and J shed 7 bases, with 17 bases lying between them. The germline V gene encodes CDR1 MNHEY and CDR2 SVGAGI. The CDR3 length is 14 residues. The CDR3 spells CASSGQHNLGTQYF. CDR3 coding DNA: TGTGCCAGCAGTGGACAGCATAACCTAGGGACCCAGTACTTC.

This clonotype was observed a handful of times. CDR3 loop: CASSPVGREGVNIQYF. The CDR3 bases are TGTGCCAGCAGCCCCGTCGGGAGGGAGGGTGTCAACATTCAGTACTTC. This chain uses TRBV7-9 with TRBJ2-4; 8 bases fit TRBD2. Trimming took 5 bases from V and 7 from J; bases not matched to a gene: 13. The germline V gene encodes CDR1 SEHNR and CDR2 FQNEAQ (reference sequence). This CDR3 comprises 16 residues.

V and J are TRBV7-9 and TRBJ2-7, with D unclear. Germline V lookup: CDR1 SEHNR, CDR2 FQNEAQ (reference sequence). Trimming took 3 bases from V and 6 from J, leaving 12 bases between them. This CDR3 is 13 amino acids long. DNA for the CDR3: TGTGCCAGCAGCTTGGATGGGTCAGCCGAGCAGTACTTC. Its protein product is CASSLDGSAEQYF.

The table lists this clonotype with a few counts. This sequence joins TRBV6-6 and TRBJ1-5, with 11 bases lining up with TRBD1. The junction had 10 bases not matched to a gene; V was cut back by 8 bases and J by 7 bases. The CDR3 has 15 amino acids. The germline V gene encodes CDR1 MNHNY and CDR2 SVGAGI (reference sequence). The CDR3 spells CASRLGQGAGQPQHF. CDR3 bases: TGTGCCAGCCGTCTTGGACAGGGGGCGGGACAGCCCCAGCATTTT.

This chain uses TRBV4-3 with TRBJ2-2; 7 bases agree with TRBD1. CDR1 is LGHNA and CDR2 is YSLEER in the germline V gene. V lost 4 bases and J lost 5; bases outside the gene matches: 7. This CDR3 is built from 15 residues. The CDR3 DNA follows: TGCGCCAGCAGCCTATGGACAGGAGGAACCGGGGAGCTGTTTTTT. This sequence encodes CASSLWTGGTGELFF.

This clonotype has ten or more counts. The rearrangement uses TRBV7-3 and TRBJ1-1, with 7 bases matching TRBD1. The V and J ends lost 8 bases and 2 bases, in that order; junction bases with no gene match: 5. CDR1 is SGHTA and CDR2 is FQGTGA in the germline V gene. The CDR3 runs to 13 residues. The CDR3 is CASQGQANTEAFF. The CDR3 nucleotides read TGTGCCAGCCAAGGACAGGCTAACACTGAAGCTTTCTTT.

This chain connects TRBV7-8 to TRBJ2-7; D call uncertain. Trimming took off 5 bases at V and 4 bases at J, with 27 bases between the two ends. The germline gives CDR1 SGHVS, CDR2 FQNEAQ. CDR3 length equals 18 residues. The DNA of the CDR3 is TGTGCCAGCAGCCCCTTGAGAACCACTGGATTAGGTGGATACGAGCAGTACGTC. Amino acid sequence: CASSPLRTTGLGGYEQYV.